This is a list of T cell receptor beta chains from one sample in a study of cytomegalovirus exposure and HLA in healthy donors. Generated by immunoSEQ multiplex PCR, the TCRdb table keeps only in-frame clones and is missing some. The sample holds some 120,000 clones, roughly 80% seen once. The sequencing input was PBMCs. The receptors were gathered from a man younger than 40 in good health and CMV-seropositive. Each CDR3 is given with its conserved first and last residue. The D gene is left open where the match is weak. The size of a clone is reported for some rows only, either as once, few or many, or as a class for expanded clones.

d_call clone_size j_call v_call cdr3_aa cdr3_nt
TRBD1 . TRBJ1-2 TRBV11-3 CASSPGQGVGGYTF TGTGCCAGCAGCCCAGGACAGGGAGTAGGTGGCTACACCTTC
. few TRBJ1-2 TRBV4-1 CASSQEVTYYGYTF TGCGCCAGCAGCCAAGAAGTCACTTACTATGGCTACACCTTC
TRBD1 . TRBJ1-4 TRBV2 CASSTRQGRSEKLFF TGTGCCAGCAGCACAAGACAGGGGAGGAGTGAAAAACTGTTTTTT
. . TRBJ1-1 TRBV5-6 CASSFVADTEAFF TGTGCCAGCAGCTTCGTGGCGGACACTGAAGCTTTCTTT
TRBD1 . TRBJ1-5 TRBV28 CASSSTGDNQPQHF TGTGCCAGCAGTTCGACAGGGGACAATCAGCCCCAGCATTTT
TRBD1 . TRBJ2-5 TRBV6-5 CASRQQGLETQYF TGTGCCAGCAGGCAACAGGGGCTCGAGACCCAGTACTTC
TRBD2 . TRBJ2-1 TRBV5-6 CASGDGLAGGYNEQFF TGTGCCAGCGGCGACGGACTAGCGGGGGGGTACAATGAGCAGTTCTTC
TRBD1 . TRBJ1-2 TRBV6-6 CASNPGQGKGAGGYTF TGTGCCAGCAATCCGGGACAGGGAAAGGGAGCGGGAGGCTACACCTTC
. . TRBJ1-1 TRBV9 CASSVTGTAEAFF TGTGCCAGCAGCGTAACTGGTACCGCTGAAGCTTTCTTT
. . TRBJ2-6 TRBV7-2 CASSLAGTPSSGANVLTF TGTGCCAGCAGCTTAGCCGGGACACCGAGCTCTGGGGCCAACGTCCTGACTTTC
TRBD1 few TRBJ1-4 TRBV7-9 CASSLTGANEKLFF TGTGCCAGCAGCTTGACAGGGGCTAATGAAAAACTGTTTTTT
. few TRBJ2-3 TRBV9 CASSAFGAGLTDTQYF TGTGCCAGCAGCGCGTTTGGGGCAGGATTGACAGATACGCAGTATTTT
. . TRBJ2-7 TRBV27 CASSPLGRVRNEQYF TGTGCCAGCAGTCCCCTGGGCAGGGTAAGGAACGAGCAGTACTTC
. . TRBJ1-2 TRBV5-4 CASSLGGYGYTF TGTGCCAGCAGCTTGGGAGGGTATGGCTACACCTTC
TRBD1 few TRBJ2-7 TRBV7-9 CASSFNLQGAREQYF TGTGCCAGCAGCTTTAACTTACAGGGGGCCCGGGAGCAGTACTTC
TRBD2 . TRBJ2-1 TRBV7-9 CASSLGLTSGGVVDEQFF TGTGCCAGCAGCTTAGGACTAACCAGCGGGGGGGTCGTCGATGAGCAGTTCTTC
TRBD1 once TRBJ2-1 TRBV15 CATSYDRGAYNEQFF TGTGCCACCAGCTACGACAGGGGCGCCTACAATGAGCAGTTCTTC
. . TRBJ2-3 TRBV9 CASSVGQDTDTQYF TGTGCCAGCAGCGTAGGACAGGACACAGATACGCAGTATTTT
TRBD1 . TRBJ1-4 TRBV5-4 CASSLAGQGYEKLFF TGTGCCAGCAGCTTGGCGGGACAGGGCTATGAAAAACTGTTTTTT
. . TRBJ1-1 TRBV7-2 CASSRSEDTEAFF TGTGCCAGCAGCCGTTCCGAGGACACTGAAGCTTTCTTT
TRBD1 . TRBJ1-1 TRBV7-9 CASSPVRQGSTEAFF TGTGCCAGCAGCCCGGTTCGACAGGGTTCGACTGAAGCTTTCTTT
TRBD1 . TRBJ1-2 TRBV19 CASSRLGQKYGYTF TGTGCCAGTAGCCGCCTGGGACAGAAGTATGGCTACACCTTC
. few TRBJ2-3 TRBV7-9 CASSLHREMVADTQYF TGTGCCAGCAGCTTACACCGTGAGATGGTAGCAGATACGCAGTATTTT
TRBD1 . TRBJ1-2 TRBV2 CASSDSPLRGTFNYGYTF TGTGCCAGCAGTGATTCGCCCCTCAGGGGGACATTTAACTATGGCTACACCTTC
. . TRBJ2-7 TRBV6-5 CASRETRASYEQYF TGTGCCAGCAGGGAGACCCGAGCCTCCTACGAGCAGTACTTC
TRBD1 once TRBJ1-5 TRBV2 CASSREDRGRQPQHF TGTGCCAGCAGCCGAGAGGACAGGGGTCGTCAGCCCCAGCATTTT
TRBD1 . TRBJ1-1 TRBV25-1 CASSESGTGVVTEAFF TGTGCCAGCAGTGAATCCGGGACAGGGGTTGTCACTGAAGCTTTCTTT
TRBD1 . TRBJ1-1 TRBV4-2 CASSRNYLGQRGAEAFF TGTGCCAGCAGCCGAAATTACCTGGGACAGCGAGGGGCTGAAGCTTTCTTT
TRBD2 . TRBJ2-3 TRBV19 CASRTLAGGLANTQYF TGTGCCAGTAGAACTCTAGCGGGAGGGCTCGCGAATACGCAGTATTTT
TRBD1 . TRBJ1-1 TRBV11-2 CASSSARQGWAFF TGTGCCAGCAGCTCCGCCCGACAGGGATGGGCTTTCTTT
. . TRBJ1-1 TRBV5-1 CASSLAWSDKETEAFF TGCGCCAGCAGCTTGGCCTGGTCCGATAAGGAGACTGAAGCTTTCTTT
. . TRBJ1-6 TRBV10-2 CASSETDYYNSPLHF TGCGCCAGCAGTGAGACAGACTACTATAATTCACCCCTCCACTTT
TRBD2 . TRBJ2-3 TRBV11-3 CASSRRGRARGGDTQYF TGTGCCAGCAGCCGCCGCGGGAGGGCCCGGGGTGGAGATACGCAGTATTTT
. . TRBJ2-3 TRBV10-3 CAISEPHQSTDTQYF TGTGCCATCAGTGAGCCGCACCAGAGCACAGATACGCAGTATTTT
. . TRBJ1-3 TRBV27 CARELGEPGNTIYF TGTGCCAGGGAACTAGGTGAGCCTGGAAACACCATATATTTT
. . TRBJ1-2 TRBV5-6 CASSLEGLYGYTF TGTGCCAGCAGCTTGGAGGGGCTCTATGGCTACACCTTC
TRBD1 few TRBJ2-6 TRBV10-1 CASSAGGSGANVLTF TGCGCCAGCAGTGCAGGGGGATCAGGGGCCAACGTCCTGACTTTC
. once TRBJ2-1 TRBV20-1 CSASGRGQFF TGCAGTGCTAGCGGGAGAGGGCAGTTCTTC
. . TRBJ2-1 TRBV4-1 CASSQRINNEQFF TGCGCCAGCAGCCAGAGAATTAACAATGAGCAGTTCTTC
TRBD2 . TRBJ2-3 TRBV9 CASSVSSGRSGTDTQYF TGTGCCAGCAGCGTTTCCAGCGGGAGGTCAGGCACAGATACGCAGTATTTT
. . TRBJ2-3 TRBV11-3 CASSLGSDTQYF TGTGCCAGCAGCCTCGGTTCCGATACGCAGTATTTT
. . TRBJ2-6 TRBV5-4 CASSLGRILSGANVLTF TGTGCCAGCAGCTTGGGGCGGATCCTCTCTGGGGCCAACGTCCTGACTTTC
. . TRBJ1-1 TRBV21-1 CASSNPRGLDEAFF TGTGCCAGCAGTAACCCCAGGGGCCTGGACGAAGCTTTCTTT